Presented here are 14 T cell receptor beta chains from one specimen sequenced in a study of T-cell reconstitution after alpha-beta-depleted transplantation in children. The authors prepared the TCRbeta library with unique molecular identifiers. TCRdb re-derived calls from the PCR reads in MiXCR, one entry per CDR3 protein. The table has some 490,000 distinct CDR3 sequences, around 13% seen once. The sequenced sample was PBMCs from the stem cell graft donor, obtained from the stem cell graft. The receptors were gathered from a human donor who donated a stem cell graft to a child with combined immunodeficiency.

The J gene is TRBJ2-7, the V gene TRBV3-1, with D possibly matching TRBD2 (5 bases). The CDR3 sequence is 16 residues long. Trimming took 4 bases from V and 1 from J, leaving 17 bases between them. The germline V gene encodes CDR1 LGHDT and CDR2 YNNKEL (reference sequence). The DNA for the CDR3 is TGTGCCAGCAGCCCCGACGGGGTGTACGGGTCCTACGAGCAGTACTTC. This sequence encodes CASSPDGVYGSYEQYF.

This clonotype was counted at least ten times. J is TRBJ2-1 and V is TRBV7-3, with 9 bases that match TRBD1. The V gene end was trimmed by 2 bases and the J gene end by 5 bases; junction bases not matched to a gene: 4. Germline values: CDR1 SGHTA, CDR2 FQGTGA. The CDR3 loop spans 15 amino acids. CDR3 amino acids: CASSLGDRVDNEQFF. The CDR3, as DNA: TGTGCCAGCAGCTTAGGGGACAGGGTAGACAATGAGCAGTTCTTC.

V usage is TRBV6-5 and J usage is TRBJ2-7; the D gene is possibly TRBD2 (6 bases). Trimming left V 3 bases short and J 3 bases short, with 15 bases between. Germline CDR1 reads MNHEY; CDR2 reads SVGAGI. CDR3 size: 15 residues. CDR3 protein: CASSYAEGPIYEQYF. In DNA form, the CDR3 reads TGTGCCAGCAGTTATGCGGAGGGACCGATCTACGAGCAGTACTTC.

This clonotype was detected ten times or more. V and J are TRBV20-1 and TRBJ2-1; 14 bases match TRBD2. The CDR3 spans 15 residues. The V and J ends lost 4 bases and 7 bases, in that order; junction bases with no gene match: 6. Germline V lookup: CDR1 DFQATT, CDR2 SNEGSKA (reference sequence). CDR3 nucleotide sequence: TGCAGTGCTATAACCGGGACTAGCGGGAGTAATGAGCAGTTCTTC. It yields the protein CSAITGTSGSNEQFF.

This clonotype was counted at least ten times. The chain uses TRBV15 and TRBJ1-2, with D uncertain. The CDR3 sequence is 13 residues long. V was cut by 3 bases and J by 7 bases, with 12 bases left in between. The germline V gene has CDR1 LNHNV and CDR2 YYDKDF (reference sequence). The CDR3 loop reads CATSSTKVAGYTF. The DNA of the CDR3 is TGTGCCACCAGCAGTACAAAAGTGGCTGGCTACACCTTC.

This clonotype was counted ten times or more. The V call is TRBV13, the J call TRBJ2-3, with 7 bases aligning to TRBD1. V lost 2 bases to trimming and J lost 6 bases; unmatched junction nucleotides: 8. The CDR3 spans 15 residues. Germline-derived CDR1 and CDR2 are PRHDT and FYEKMQ (reference sequence). CDR3 amino acids: CASSLLTGVGDTQYF. DNA for the CDR3: TGTGCCAGCAGCTTATTAACAGGGGTCGGGGATACGCAGTATTTT.

This clonotype was recorded a few times. The chain links TRBV20-1 to TRBJ2-1, with D possibly being TRBD2 (6 bases). The germline gives CDR1 DFQATT, CDR2 SNEGSKA (reference sequence). Deletions cut 4 bases from V and 6 bases from J, with 16 bases between. There are 14 residues in the CDR3. CDR3 sequence: CSAIGPGGINEQFF. Here the CDR3 DNA reads TGCAGTGCTATTGGTCCCGGGGGTATCAATGAGCAGTTCTTC.

This clonotype has a count of ten or more. The chain couples TRBV3-1 to TRBJ2-1; 12 nucleotides align to TRBD2. Germline CDR1 is LGHDT and CDR2 is YNNKEL (reference sequence). The CDR3 is made up of 15 amino acids. V lost 5 bases, J lost 7 bases, and 6 bases stayed unmatched. The CDR3 spells CASSTRTSGTNEQFF. DNA for the CDR3: TGTGCCAGCAGCACCCGGACTAGCGGGACGAATGAGCAGTTCTTC.

The CDR3: CASSQLEGENEQFF. DNA of the CDR3: TGTGCCAGCTCTCAGCTCGAGGGGGAGAATGAGCAGTTCTTC. The rearrangement links TRBV18 to TRBJ2-1, with D tentatively TRBD1 (6 bases). Germline V lookup: CDR1 KGHSH, CDR2 LQKENI. The length of the CDR3 is 14 residues. The ends were cut back, 6 bases at V and 7 bases at J, with 16 bases in the middle.

The V and J genes are TRBV14 and TRBJ2-1; D remains unclear. This CDR3 comprises 12 residues. Germline V gives CDR1 SGHDN, CDR2 FVKESK. Between the trimmed V and J ends, which lost 1 base and 10 bases, there was a span of 8 bases. The CDR3 DNA reads TGTGCCAGCAGCCAAGGATTAGAGGAGCAGTTCTTC. The encoded protein is CASSQGLEEQFF.

There are a few counts of this clonotype. The V call is TRBV15, the J call TRBJ1-4; no reliable D call. The CDR3 consists of 12 residues. Trimming took off 3 bases at V and 7 bases at J, with 6 bases between the two ends. CDR1 is LNHNV and CDR2 is YYDKDF in the germline V gene (reference sequence). DNA of the CDR3: TGTGCCACCAGCAGGACTTCTGAAAAACTGTTTTTT. Amino acid sequence: CATSRTSEKLFF.

This clonotype was recorded a few times. The genes are TRBV7-2 and TRBJ2-1; 10 bases line up with TRBD2. The germline CDR1 and CDR2 sequences are SGHTA and FQGNSA. The ends lost 1 base at V and 4 bases at J; junction bases unmatched: 4. This CDR3 is built from 16 residues. CDR3 protein: CASSLGTSGPYNEQFF. The CDR3 region has the DNA TGTGCCAGCAGCTTAGGGACTAGCGGCCCTTACAATGAGCAGTTCTTC.

This clonotype came up a few times. The genes are TRBV12-3 or TRBV12-4 and TRBJ2-7; D uncertain. The CDR3 has 13 residues. V dropped 3 bases and J dropped 6 bases, with 12 bases sitting between them. CDR3 nucleotides: TGTGCCAGCAGTTTCGCGACTTATGGCGAGCAGTACTTC. Its translation: CASSFATYGEQYF.

This clonotype was counted ten times or more. This chain connects TRBV12-3 or TRBV12-4 to TRBJ1-1; D uncertain. This CDR3 is 12 amino acids long. Trimming stripped 6 bases from V and 4 bases from J, with 9 bases between. The CDR3 region has the DNA TGTGCCAGCAGCCCTGGCCTCACTGAAGCTTTCTTT. Its translation is CASSPGLTEAFF.